The rows below give T cell receptor beta chains drawn from one sample of a study of circulating and synovial CD4+ cells in juvenile arthritis. The protocol was immunoSEQ multiplex PCR, while the TCRdb copy is restricted to in-frame clones and leaves out a portion. The top ten hold about 0.7% of the sample, which has some 35,000 clones, approximately 94% seen once. The material sequenced was CD4+ T cells from blood. These receptors all come from a human donor with juvenile idiopathic arthritis. CDR3s include the opening cysteine and the closing phenylalanine or tryptophan. The order of the fields is CDR3 DNA, CDR3 protein, V gene, J gene, D gene, clone size. The D gene is left open where the match is weak. Clone size is not always given. Where it is, it says once, few, many or a class for expanded clones.

TGTGCCAGTACCCTAGCGAGGACAGATACGCAGTATTTT,CASTLARTDTQYF,TRBV5-6,TRBJ2-3,-,-
TGTGCCAGCAGCCAAGAGGCAGGGGTTAATGAAAAACTGTTTTTT,CASSQEAGVNEKLFF,TRBV4-2,TRBJ1-4,-,once
TGTGCCAGCAGTGACTTACCGGGAAGCAAGGGCACTGAAGCTTTCTTT,CASSDLPGSKGTEAFF,TRBV25-1,TRBJ1-1,-,once
TGTGCCAGCGGCGACTACAGGGGGGGCAACTATGGCTACACCTTC,CASGDYRGGNYGYTF,TRBV11-1,TRBJ1-2,TRBD1,-
TGCACCAGCAGCCAACAACCAGGGACAGGTAATAACACTGAAGCTTTCTTT,CTSSQQPGTGNNTEAFF,TRBV1,TRBJ1-1,-,-
TGTGCCAGCAGTCGAAAAATGGACAGATTCTATGGCTACACCTTC,CASSRKMDRFYGYTF,TRBV27,TRBJ1-2,-,-
TGCGCCAGCAGCCAAGATGGGGGAGGGGCAGATACGCAGTATTTT,CASSQDGGGADTQYF,TRBV4-1,TRBJ2-3,TRBD2,-
TGTGCCACCAGCAGAGCTAGTATCGGCTATGGCTACACCTTC,CATSRASIGYGYTF,TRBV15,TRBJ1-2,-,-
TGTGCCAGCAGCATACGACCGGGACAAAACACCGGGGAGCTGTTTTTT,CASSIRPGQNTGELFF,TRBV7-9,TRBJ2-2,-,-
TGTGCCAGCAGCACCACCCCAGGGTCCAACTATGGCTACACCTTC,CASSTTPGSNYGYTF,TRBV6-1,TRBJ1-2,-,-
TGTGCCAGTAGTATGCGGATAGCGGGGACCTACGAGCAGTACTTC,CASSMRIAGTYEQYF,TRBV19,TRBJ2-7,TRBD2,-
TGTGCCTGGAGTGTACTGTACAGGTCGAACACTGAAGCTTTCTTT,CAWSVLYRSNTEAFF,TRBV30,TRBJ1-1,-,-
TGTGCCAGCAGTTACCTAGCGGGGGGCCGTGAGACCCAGTACTTC,CASSYLAGGRETQYF,TRBV27,TRBJ2-5,TRBD2,-
TGCAGCGTTGTCTGGGCAGGGCGGTACGAGCAGTACTTC,CSVVWAGRYEQYF,TRBV29-1,TRBJ2-7,-,once
TGTGCCAGAAGGCGCCAGGGCGGCAATGAAAAACTGTTTTTT,CARRRQGGNEKLFF,TRBV5-3,TRBJ1-4,-,few
TGTGCCATCAGTGACCCACGAGCGGATCAGCCCCAGCATTTT,CAISDPRADQPQHF,TRBV10-3,TRBJ1-5,-,-
TGTGCCAGCAGCTTAGGACAGCTAGGTAAAGAGACCCAGTACTTC,CASSLGQLGKETQYF,TRBV7-9,TRBJ2-5,-,-
TGCGCCAGCAGCCTAACAGGGGGGAATCAGCCCCAGCATTTT,CASSLTGGNQPQHF,TRBV5-1,TRBJ1-5,TRBD1,-